The following is a TCR beta chain sequence with its context. Its target is not known. This specimen belongs to a study of CD8+ T cells in alopecia areata. Study outcomes and limitations: Many expanded lesional clones persisted in scalp and blood during tofacitinib. Whether baseline CD8+ expansion is linked to response remains uncertain, given a single nonresponder. Scalp clonality and expanded CD8+ clones among the top 100 showed significant decreases with tofacitinib.

RNA extraction was followed by reverse transcription into cDNA, which acted as the sequencing template. Sequencing was performed with immunoSEQ multiplex PCR; in TCRdb, only in-frame clones are kept and a portion is missing. The profile covers about 70,000 clones, with approximately 30% appearing a single time and approximately 15% taken by the ten largest. The treatment: oral pan-JAK inhibitor, 5-10 mg twice daily. The sequences come from CD8+ T cells sorted from blood, collected at week 4, from a patient treated with tofacitinib. The receptor's source is a human donor with alopecia areata.

The chain's CDR3 is CASSLGTWEQYF. The DNA of the CDR3 is TGTGCCAGCAGCCTCGGGACTTGGGAGCAGTACTTC. The chain recombines TRBV14 with TRBJ2-7; maybe TRBD2 (6 bases). CDR3 length equals 12 residues. V shed 4 bases and J shed 7 bases, with 11 bases lying between them. The germline CDR1 and CDR2 sequences are SGHDN and FVKESK.